These 32 T cell receptor beta chains came from one sample sequenced in a study of T cell responses to AZD1222 COVID-19 vaccine. Profiling relied on immunoSEQ multiplex PCR, and the TCRdb table lists in-frame clones only, not all of them. In the table there are more than 85,000 clones, 80% to 90% of which are singletons. The specimen was peripheral blood, collected 28 days after the second AZD1222 dose. All receptors derive from an adult who received the AZD1222 COVID-19 vaccine.

This clone was found a few times. The chain carries TRBV2 and TRBJ2-1, with TRBD2 matching over 8 bases. J lost 0 bases, V lost 3 bases, and 10 bases had no gene match. Germline loops: CDR1 SNHLY, CDR2 FYNNEI. There are 18 residues in the CDR3. The CDR3 here is CASSDSALAGSSYNEQFF. In DNA form, the CDR3 reads TGTGCCAGCAGTGACTCAGCTTTAGCGGGGAGCTCCTACAATGAGCAGTTCTTC.

The chain recombines TRBV12-3 or TRBV12-4 with TRBJ2-3; 8 nucleotides match TRBD1. Trimming took 7 bases from V and 6 from J; bases not matched to a gene: 3. The CDR3 is made up of 12 amino acids. The CDR3 loop is CASTQGADTQYF. In nucleotides, the CDR3 is TGTGCCAGCACCCAGGGGGCGGATACGCAGTATTTT.

This chain uses TRBV5-5 with TRBJ1-2; 9 bases align to TRBD1. With 2 bases clipped from V and 6 bases from J, the junction kept 2 bases outside the gene matches. The CDR3 is 13 amino acids. Germline V gene lookup returns CDR1 SGHKS and CDR2 YYEKEE (reference sequence). The CDR3 spells CASSFRQGDGYTF. CDR3 nucleotide sequence: TGTGCCAGCAGCTTCCGACAGGGGGATGGCTACACCTTC.

The chain links TRBV30 to TRBJ2-3, with 8 bases matching TRBD2. Trimming took 5 bases from V and 5 from J; bases not matched to a gene: 6. CDR3 length: 13 residues. Germline V gene sequence: CDR1 GTSNPN, CDR2 SVGIG (reference sequence). DNA for the CDR3: TGTGCCTGGGAAGCCGGGGGGGGAGATACGCAGTATTTT. This codes for CAWEAGGGDTQYF.

The chain couples TRBV28 to TRBJ1-1, with 8 bases identical to TRBD1. From germline, CDR1 is MDHEN and CDR2 SYDVKM. V shed 5 bases, J shed 4 bases, and the junction held 6 bases outside the gene matches. CDR3 size: 14 residues. This CDR3 is CASSPRQGTTEAFF. In nucleotides, the CDR3 is TGTGCCAGCAGTCCCCGACAGGGGACCACTGAAGCTTTCTTT.

The J gene is TRBJ1-1, the V gene TRBV7-9; D not resolved. Germline V gene data show CDR1 as SEHNR and CDR2 as FQNEAQ (reference sequence). V gave up 3 bases and J gave up 0 bases, with 11 bases separating them. The CDR3 loop spans 15 amino acids. The CDR3 reads CASSFREPLNTEAFF. The CDR3 DNA sequence: TGTGCCAGCAGCTTTCGTGAACCCTTGAACACTGAAGCTTTCTTT.

This sequence joins TRBV19 and TRBJ2-2; TRBD2 matches at 12 bases. J gave up 6 bases and V 7 bases, and 6 bases lay outside the gene matches. Germline V gives CDR1 LNHDA, CDR2 SQIVND (reference sequence). The length of the CDR3 is 15 residues. CDR3 sequence reads: CASTRTSGVPGELFF. DNA of the CDR3: TGTGCCAGTACCCGGACTAGCGGGGTCCCCGGGGAGCTGTTTTTT.

Note on this clone: The sample has other DNA sequences that encode this CDR3 too. The chain links TRBV7-6 to TRBJ1-5; D is perhaps TRBD1 (6 bases). CDR1 and CDR2 (germline): SGHVS, FNYEAQ. Between the trimmed V and J ends, which lost 2 bases and 2 bases, there was a span of 10 bases. This CDR3 comprises 15 residues. As DNA, the CDR3 is TGTGCCAGCAGCTTACAATCAGGGGGCAATCAGCCCCAGCATTTT. Translation gives CASSLQSGGNQPQHF.

Only one count was recorded for this clone. The rearrangement joins TRBV7-3 to TRBJ2-5; 9 bases line up with TRBD2. Trimming at V came to 8 bases and at J to 5 bases, leaving 6 bases not matched to a gene. This CDR3 spans 13 amino acids. Per the germline V gene, CDR1 is SGHTA and CDR2 is FQGTGA. The CDR3: CASGAGGRETQYF. The DNA of the CDR3 is TGTGCCAGCGGAGCGGGGGGCCGGGAGACCCAGTACTTC.

This clone has only one observation. The rearrangement uses TRBV5-1 and TRBJ2-7; 7 bases fit TRBD1. Germline loops: CDR1 SGHRS, CDR2 YFSETQ. V dropped 2 bases and J dropped 3; count of bases not matched to a gene: 5. CDR3 length: 14 amino acids. The CDR3 sequence: CASSFRDSGYEQYF. In DNA form, the CDR3 reads TGCGCCAGCAGCTTCCGGGACAGCGGCTACGAGCAGTACTTC.

The V gene is TRBV6-2 or TRBV6-3, the J gene TRBJ1-1, with 7 nucleotides matching TRBD1. From germline, CDR1 is MNHEY and CDR2 SVGEGT. This CDR3 is built from 18 residues. V lost 0 bases, J lost 8 bases, and 18 bases stayed unmatched. DNA of the CDR3: TGTGCCAGCAGTTACTCCTTTTTTTTCAGCCGGGACAGCGCAGAAGCTTTCTTT. Translation gives CASSYSFFFSRDSAEAFF.

A single count supports this clone. The chain is built from TRBV6-5 and TRBJ2-3; TRBD2 matches 9 bases. J gave up 0 bases and V 6 bases, and 4 bases lay outside the gene matches. Germline CDR1 MNHEY, CDR2 SVGAGI. The CDR3 is made up of 15 amino acids. Here the CDR3 DNA reads TGTGCCAGCAGCCGACTAGCGGCTAGCACAGATACGCAGTATTTT. Its translation: CASSRLAASTDTQYF.

The chain carries TRBV4-1 and TRBJ2-3; D ambiguous. Germline CDR1 is MGHRA and CDR2 is YSYEKL. Trimming removed 0 bases at V and 9 bases at J, with 4 bases between. The CDR3 totals 11 residues. CDR3 nucleotide sequence: TGCGCCAGCAGCCAAGAAGGAACGCAGTATTTT. Translation gives CASSQEGTQYF.

The rearrangement joins TRBV24-1 to TRBJ1-4; D possibly corresponds to TRBD1 (5 bases). Germline V gene lookup returns CDR1 KGHDR and CDR2 SFDVKD. The CDR3 loop spans 15 amino acids. V lost 8 bases to trimming and J lost 0 bases, with 12 bases between them. The CDR3 nucleotides read TGTGCCACCACTAGGTCGGGGGCAACTAATGAAAAACTGTTTTTT. Translated: CATTRSGATNEKLFF.

The chain combines TRBV7-2 with TRBJ2-3; tentative D call: TRBD2 (5 bases). The V end was cut by 5 bases, the J end by 8 bases, with 20 bases between. The CDR3 runs to 15 residues. The germline gives CDR1 SGHTA, CDR2 FQGNSA. The DNA of the CDR3 is TGTGCCAGCAGCCCCTCCGGCCCTCCTCGGGGTACGCAGTATTTT. Amino acids: CASSPSGPPRGTQYF.

This clone was seen once. The CDR3 coding sequence is TGTGCCAGCAGGGGCCAGACAGGGTCGAACACTGAAGCTTTCTTT. Amino acids: CASRGQTGSNTEAFF. This rearrangement joins TRBV25-1 to TRBJ1-1; 7 positions match TRBD1. Trimming cost V 6 bases and J 1 base; bases outside gene matches: 8. Germline V gene sequence: CDR1 MGHDK, CDR2 SYGVNS. This CDR3 spans 15 amino acids.

This clone was seen once. The chain is built from TRBV9 and TRBJ2-1, with D possibly matching TRBD1 (5 bases). Germline V CDR1 and CDR2: SGDLS, YYNGEE. The CDR3 loop spans 17 amino acids. V lost 0 bases and J lost 0, with 13 bases in between. In DNA form, the CDR3 reads TGTGCCAGCAGCGTAGCTACTGGTAGGGGCTCCTACAATGAGCAGTTCTTC. Its protein is CASSVATGRGSYNEQFF.

The table lists this clone with a few counts. The V call is TRBV7-2, the J call TRBJ1-6, with a possible D match to TRBD1 (5 bases). Germline CDR1 reads SGHTA; CDR2 reads FQGNSA. This CDR3 has 14 amino acids. Deletions cut 5 bases from V and 3 bases from J, with 8 bases between. As DNA, the CDR3 is TGTGCCAGCAGCCCGGGGGACTATAATTCACCCCTCCACTTT. Translation gives CASSPGDYNSPLHF.

In its sample, this clone was seen a few times. The rearrangement links TRBV5-1 to TRBJ2-2; D is uncertain. The V gene lost 4 bases and the J gene lost 2 bases, with 9 bases spanning the gap. In germline, CDR1 is SGHRS, CDR2 YFSETQ. CDR3 length: 14 amino acids. CDR3: CASSTAANTGELFF. CDR3 DNA: TGCGCCAGCAGCACGGCAGCTAACACCGGGGAGCTGTTTTTT.

The chain couples TRBV7-9 to TRBJ2-1; the D gene is possibly TRBD2 (5 bases). V was shortened by 3 bases and J by 10 bases, with 13 bases between the two germline ends. This CDR3 is 13 amino acids long. Germline V CDR1 and CDR2: SEHNR, FQNEAQ (reference sequence). The CDR3 here is CASSFTDSIEQFF. CDR3 nucleotides: TGTGCCAGCAGCTTTACGGACTCCATCGAGCAGTTCTTC.

The V gene is TRBV7-3, the J gene TRBJ2-7; D is uncertain. With 0 bases removed from V and 5 bases from J, the gap between germline ends came to 14 bases. The CDR3 has 15 amino acids. CDR1 SGHTA and CDR2 FQGTGA come from the germline V gene. The CDR3 coding sequence is TGTGCCAGCAGCTTAACCCCGAGTAGTAGCAACGAGCAGTACTTC. It codes for CASSLTPSSSNEQYF.

This clone appeared a single time. The rearrangement uses TRBV4-1 and TRBJ1-2, with TRBD1 matching over 10 bases. This CDR3 comprises 12 residues. The V segment lost 10 bases and the J segment 4 bases; nucleotides outside the gene matches: 3. Germline V gene data show CDR1 as MGHRA and CDR2 as YSYEKL. The CDR3, as DNA: TGCGCCACCTGGACAGGGGGCTATGGCTACACCTTC. Translated, it gives CATWTGGYGYTF.

The CDR3 DNA sequence: TGTGCCAGCAGTTTTGCCAGGGCCCCCGTGACTTACAATGAGCAGTTCTTC. Its protein is CASSFARAPVTYNEQFF. The rearrangement joins TRBV27 to TRBJ2-1; D is perhaps TRBD1 (5 bases). Germline-derived CDR1 and CDR2 are MNHEY and SMNVEV (reference sequence). Between the trimmed V and J ends, which lost 3 bases and 4 bases, there was a span of 19 bases. The CDR3 covers 17 residues.

This clone was observed once. The chain combines TRBV7-9 with TRBJ2-1; 10 positions agree with TRBD2. V gave up 5 bases and J gave up 8 bases; unmatched junction bases: 3. The CDR3 is made up of 13 amino acids. The V gene's germline CDR1 is SEHNR and CDR2 FQNEAQ (reference sequence). In nucleotides, the CDR3 is TGTGCCAGCAGCGGACTAGCGGTCCATGAGCAGTTCTTC. Protein sequence: CASSGLAVHEQFF.

This rearrangement joins TRBV10-3 to TRBJ1-5; TRBD1 aligns across 8 bases. The CDR3 consists of 14 residues. Germline V gene lookup returns CDR1 ENHRY and CDR2 SYGVKD. The junction had 4 bases not matched to a gene; V was cut back by 4 bases and J by 5 bases. CDR3 in DNA: TGTGCCATCAGTGGGACAGGGAGTGATCAGCCCCAGCATTTT. This codes for CAISGTGSDQPQHF.

The chain links TRBV5-8 to TRBJ1-1; D is unresolved. CDR1 SGHTS and CDR2 YDEGEE come from the germline V gene. The V and J ends lost 1 base and 0 bases respectively, with 10 bases between them. There are 15 residues in the CDR3. CDR3 sequence reads: CASSLLPQMNTEAFF. CDR3 bases: TGTGCCAGCAGCTTGTTACCACAGATGAACACTGAAGCTTTCTTT.

CDR3 sequence reads: CASSLPGLFNEQFF. For the CDR3, the DNA is TGTGCCAGCAGCTTACCCGGACTCTTCAATGAGCAGTTCTTC. The chain joins TRBV7-3 to TRBJ2-1, with D possibly being TRBD2 (5 bases). CDR3 length: 14 residues. Trimming cost V 2 bases and J 6 bases, with 11 bases left between them. Germline V gene data show CDR1 as SGHTA and CDR2 as FQGTGA.

DNA of the CDR3: TGTGCCAGCAGTTTAGGACAGGTTGAGGTGAACACTGAAGCTTTCTTT. Protein product: CASSLGQVEVNTEAFF. The J gene is TRBJ1-1, the V gene TRBV27, with 7 bases matching TRBD1. The CDR3 has 16 amino acids. Per the germline V gene, CDR1 is MNHEY and CDR2 is SMNVEV (reference sequence). With 2 bases clipped from V and 0 bases from J, the junction kept 6 bases outside the gene matches.

The chain combines TRBV5-6 with TRBJ2-1; either TRBD1 or TRBD2 may supply D (5 bases each). The CDR3 is made up of 13 amino acids. V lost 7 bases and J 5 bases, leaving 13 bases between the germline ends. Germline V gene lookup returns CDR1 SGHDT and CDR2 YYEEEE. CDR3 sequence reads: CASGPGPNNEQFF. Written as DNA, the CDR3 is TGTGCCAGCGGTCCGGGGCCGAACAATGAGCAGTTCTTC.

The rearrangement joins TRBV27 to TRBJ1-2, with TRBD1 matching over 7 bases. Germline CDR1 and CDR2: MNHEY and SMNVEV (reference sequence). V gave up 6 bases and J gave up 8 bases; unmatched junction bases: 9. The CDR3 length is 13 residues. CDR3 DNA: TGTGCCAGCAGCCCCGGACAGGAACGGGGCTACACCTTC. Its protein is CASSPGQERGYTF.

The chain couples TRBV19 to TRBJ1-3; no clear D. Germline values: CDR1 LNHDA, CDR2 SQIVND (reference sequence). The CDR3 covers 14 residues. V was shortened by 8 bases and J by 4 bases, with 15 bases between the two germline ends. The CDR3 reads CASLNQDDGNTIYF. CDR3 DNA: TGTGCCAGTCTTAATCAGGATGACGGAAACACCATATATTTT.

The chain is built from TRBV25-1 and TRBJ1-6; TRBD1 aligns across 10 bases. CDR3 size: 14 residues. Germline V gene lookup returns CDR1 MGHDK and CDR2 SYGVNS. With 6 bases clipped from V and 5 bases from J, the junction kept 1 base outside the gene matches. CDR3 region: CASRGTGDNSPLHF. The CDR3 coding sequence is TGTGCCAGCAGGGGGACAGGGGATAATTCACCCCTCCACTTT.